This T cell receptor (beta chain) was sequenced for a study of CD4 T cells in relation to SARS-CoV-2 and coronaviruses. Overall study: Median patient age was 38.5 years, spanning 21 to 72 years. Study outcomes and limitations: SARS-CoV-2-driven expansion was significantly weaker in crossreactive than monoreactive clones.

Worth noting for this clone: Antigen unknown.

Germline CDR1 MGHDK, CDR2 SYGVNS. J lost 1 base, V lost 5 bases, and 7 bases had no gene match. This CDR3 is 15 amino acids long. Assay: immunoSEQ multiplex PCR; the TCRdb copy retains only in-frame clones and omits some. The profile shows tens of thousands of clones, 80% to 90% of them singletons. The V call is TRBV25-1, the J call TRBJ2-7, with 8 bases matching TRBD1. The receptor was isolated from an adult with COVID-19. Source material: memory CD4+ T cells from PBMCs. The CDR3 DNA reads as TGTGCCAGCAGTCCCGCCAACAGGGGGTCCTACGAGCAGTACTTC. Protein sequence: CASSPANRGSYEQYF.